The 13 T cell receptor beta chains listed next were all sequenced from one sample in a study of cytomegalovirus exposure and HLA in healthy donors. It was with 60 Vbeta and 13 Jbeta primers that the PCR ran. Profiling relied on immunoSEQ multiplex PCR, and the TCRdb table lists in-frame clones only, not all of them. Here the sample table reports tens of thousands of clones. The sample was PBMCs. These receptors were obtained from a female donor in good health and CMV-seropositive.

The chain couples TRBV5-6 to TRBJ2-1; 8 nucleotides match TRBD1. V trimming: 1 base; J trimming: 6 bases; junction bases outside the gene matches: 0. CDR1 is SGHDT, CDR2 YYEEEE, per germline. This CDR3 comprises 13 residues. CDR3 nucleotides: TGTGCCAGCAGCTTGACAGGGGGCAATGAGCAGTTCTTC. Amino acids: CASSLTGGNEQFF.

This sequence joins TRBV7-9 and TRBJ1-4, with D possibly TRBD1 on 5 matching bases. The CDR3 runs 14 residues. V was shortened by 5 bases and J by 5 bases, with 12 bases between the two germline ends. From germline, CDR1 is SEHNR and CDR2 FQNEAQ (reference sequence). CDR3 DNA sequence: TGTGCCAGCAGCCCAGGGCAGGGAAATGAAAAACTGTTTTTT. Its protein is CASSPGQGNEKLFF.

Here the CDR3 reads CASRNSSGNTIYF. CDR3 nucleotides: TGTGCCAGCAGAAACAGCTCTGGAAACACCATATATTTT. V usage is TRBV9 and J usage is TRBJ1-3; D is unresolved. Trimming took 5 bases from V and 0 from J, leaving 6 bases between them. Germline loops: CDR1 SGDLS, CDR2 YYNGEE. The CDR3 is made up of 13 amino acids.

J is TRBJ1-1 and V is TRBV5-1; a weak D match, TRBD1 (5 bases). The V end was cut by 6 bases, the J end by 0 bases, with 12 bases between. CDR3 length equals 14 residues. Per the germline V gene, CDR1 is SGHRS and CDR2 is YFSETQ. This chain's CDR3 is CASTTAGMNTEAFF. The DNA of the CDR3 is TGCGCCAGCACCACAGCAGGGATGAACACTGAAGCTTTCTTT.

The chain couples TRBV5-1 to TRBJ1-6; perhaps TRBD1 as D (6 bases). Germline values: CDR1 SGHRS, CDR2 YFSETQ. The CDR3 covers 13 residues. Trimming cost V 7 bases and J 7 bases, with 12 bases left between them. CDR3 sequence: CASGAGENSPLHF. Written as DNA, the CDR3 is TGCGCCAGCGGGGCAGGGGAGAATTCACCCCTCCACTTT.

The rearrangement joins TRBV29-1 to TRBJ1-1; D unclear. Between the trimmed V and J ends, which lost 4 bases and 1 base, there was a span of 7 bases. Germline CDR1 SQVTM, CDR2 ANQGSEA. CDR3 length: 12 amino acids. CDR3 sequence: CSVGRENTEAFF. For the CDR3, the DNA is TGCAGCGTTGGGAGGGAGAACACTGAAGCTTTCTTT.

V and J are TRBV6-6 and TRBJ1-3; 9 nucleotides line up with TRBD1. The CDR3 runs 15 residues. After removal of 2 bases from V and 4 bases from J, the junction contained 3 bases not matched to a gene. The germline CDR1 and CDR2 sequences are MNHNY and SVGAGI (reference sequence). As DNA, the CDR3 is TGTGCCAGCAGTTACACAGGGGGCGCGGGAAACACCATATATTTT. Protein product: CASSYTGGAGNTIYF.

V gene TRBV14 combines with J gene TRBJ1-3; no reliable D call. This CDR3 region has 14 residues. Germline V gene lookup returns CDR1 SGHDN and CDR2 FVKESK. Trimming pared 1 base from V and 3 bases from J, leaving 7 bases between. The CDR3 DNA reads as TGTGCCAGCAGCCAAGCCAGTATTGGAAACACCATATATTTT. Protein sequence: CASSQASIGNTIYF.

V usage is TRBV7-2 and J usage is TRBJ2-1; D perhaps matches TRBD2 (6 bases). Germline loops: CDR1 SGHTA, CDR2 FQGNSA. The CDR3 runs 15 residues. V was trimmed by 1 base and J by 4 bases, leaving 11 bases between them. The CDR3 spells CASSLERASYNEQFF. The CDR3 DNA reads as TGTGCCAGCAGCTTAGAGCGGGCTTCTTACAATGAGCAGTTCTTC.

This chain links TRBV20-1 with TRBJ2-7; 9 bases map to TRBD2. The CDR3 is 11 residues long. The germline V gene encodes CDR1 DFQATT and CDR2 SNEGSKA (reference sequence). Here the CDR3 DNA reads TGCAGCGCAGGAGGACTAGCGGAGCAGTACTTC. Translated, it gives CSAGGLAEQYF.

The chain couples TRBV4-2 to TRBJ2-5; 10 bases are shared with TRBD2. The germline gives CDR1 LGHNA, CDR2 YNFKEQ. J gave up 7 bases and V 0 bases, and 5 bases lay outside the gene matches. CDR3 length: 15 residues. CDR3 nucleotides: TGTGCCAGCAGCCAAGATTGGGGGACTAGCGCGACCCAGTACTTC. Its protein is CASSQDWGTSATQYF.

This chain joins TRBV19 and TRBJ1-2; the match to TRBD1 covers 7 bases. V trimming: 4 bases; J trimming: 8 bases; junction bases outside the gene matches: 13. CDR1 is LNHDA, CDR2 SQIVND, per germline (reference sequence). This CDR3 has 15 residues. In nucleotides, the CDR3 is TGTGCCAGTAGTACTGCGACAGGGCCGCATAGGGGCTACACCTTC. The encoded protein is CASSTATGPHRGYTF.

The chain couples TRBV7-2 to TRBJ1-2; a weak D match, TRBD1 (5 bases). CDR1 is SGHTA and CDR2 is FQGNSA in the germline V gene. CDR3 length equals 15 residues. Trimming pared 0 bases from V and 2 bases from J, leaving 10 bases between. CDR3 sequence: CASSLALTVNYGYTF. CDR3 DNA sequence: TGTGCCAGCAGCTTAGCCTTGACAGTAAACTATGGCTACACCTTC.